Listed below are T cell receptor beta chains from one sample, sequenced in a study of radiotherapy plus CTLA-4 blockade in lung cancer. Generated by immunoSEQ multiplex PCR, the TCRdb table keeps only in-frame clones and is missing some. The profile shows about 46,000 clones, around 79% of them singletons. This material consisted of peripheral blood, taken from a patient treated with radiotherapy plus ipilimumab. These receptors came from a human donor with non-small cell lung cancer who had a complete response to radiotherapy plus ipilimumab. Each CDR3 is given with its conserved first and last residue. D genes are given only for firm matches. A row's size may be missing; if present it is once, few, many or a size class.

clone size | J gene | D gene | V gene | CDR3 DNA | CDR3 protein
NA | TRBJ1-1 | TRBD1 | TRBV7-9 | TGTGCCAGCAGCTTAGGTAGGACAGGAGCAAACACTGAAGCTTTCTTT | CASSLGRTGANTEAFF
NA | TRBJ2-4 | NA | TRBV7-9 | TGTGCCAGCAGCTTACCAGGGTCGGAAAACATTCAGTACTTC | CASSLPGSENIQYF
NA | TRBJ2-1 | TRBD1 | TRBV7-9 | TGTGCCAGCAGCTCCGGGACAGGGGTTAATGAGCAGTTCTTC | CASSSGTGVNEQFF
NA | TRBJ2-1 | TRBD1 | TRBV29-1 | TGCAGCGCTAGGGACAGCTCCTACAATGAGCAGTTCTTC | CSARDSSYNEQFF
NA | TRBJ2-7 | TRBD1 | TRBV6-1 | TGTGCCAGCAGTGAAGCGCGAGGGAGACAGGGTACGACCTACGAGCAGTACTTC | CASSEARGRQGTTYEQYF
NA | TRBJ1-6 | NA | TRBV10-3 | TGTGCCATCAGTGAGGAGGCAGGGGCGGGCAATTCACCCCTCCACTTT | CAISEEAGAGNSPLHF
NA | TRBJ1-4 | TRBD1 | TRBV30 | TGTGCCTGGAGTGTACGGAGGCAGGGGGTACTTGAAAAACTGTTTTTT | CAWSVRRQGVLEKLFF
once | TRBJ1-2 | NA | TRBV28 | TGTGCCAGCAGGCTGGATCTTGGGGGGGGTAACTATGGCTACACCTTC | CASRLDLGGGNYGYTF
NA | TRBJ2-1 | TRBD2 | TRBV7-2 | TGTGCCAGCAGCATTAGCGGGACGCAGTTCTTC | CASSISGTQFF
NA | TRBJ2-5 | TRBD2 | TRBV2 | TGTGCCAGCAGTGCGGGACTAGCGGGGGCGGGGGAGCAGTACTTC | CASSAGLAGAGEQYF
NA | TRBJ1-1 | NA | TRBV6-4 | TGTGCCAGCAGGGACACGAACAGGGCTCATGAAGCTTTCTTT | CASRDTNRAHEAFF
NA | TRBJ2-7 | NA | TRBV10-3 | TGTGCCATCAGTGACTCGGACACTTACGAGCAGTACTTC | CAISDSDTYEQYF
NA | TRBJ2-1 | TRBD1 | TRBV27 | TGTGCCAGCAGTTTAGGGACAGGGGGGTGGAATGAGCAGTTCTTC | CASSLGTGGWNEQFF
few | TRBJ1-5 | TRBD1 | TRBV27 | TGTGCCAGCAGTTATCAGGGGGGCAGGGGCAATCAGCCCCAGCATTTT | CASSYQGGRGNQPQHF
NA | TRBJ1-2 | TRBD1 | TRBV6-1 | TGTGCCAGCAGTGAACTACAGGGGGACCTCTATGGCTACACCTTC | CASSELQGDLYGYTF
NA | TRBJ2-7 | NA | TRBV5-8 | TGTGCCAGCAGCGCTCGGTTCTCCTACGAGCAGTACTTC | CASSARFSYEQYF
NA | TRBJ1-2 | TRBD1 | TRBV29-1 | TGCAGCGCCCAGGACAGGGCTAACTATGGCTACACCTTC | CSAQDRANYGYTF
NA | TRBJ1-5 | NA | TRBV6-1 | TGTGCCAGCAGAGGGGGTCAGCCCCAGCATTTT | CASRGGQPQHF
NA | TRBJ2-1 | NA | TRBV9 | TGTGCCAGCAGCGTAGTCCCAAACTACAATGGGCAGTTCTTC | CASSVVPNYNGQFF
NA | TRBJ2-5 | NA | TRBV29-1 | TGCAGCGTTGGGGGTAGGGGACAAGAGACCCAGTACTTC | CSVGGRGQETQYF
few | TRBJ1-6 | TRBD1 | TRBV4-3 | TGCGCCAGCAGCCAGACAGGGGTTTATAATTCACCCCTCCACTTT | CASSQTGVYNSPLHF
NA | TRBJ2-1 | TRBD1 | TRBV6-5 | TGTGCCAGCAGTCTTTCCCGACAGGGTCTCAATGAGCAGTTCTTC | CASSLSRQGLNEQFF
NA | TRBJ2-7 | TRBD2 | TRBV10-3 | TGTGCCATCCGATGGGGGGGGACGACCTACGAGCAGTACTTC | CAIRWGGTTYEQYF
NA | TRBJ2-5 | TRBD2 | TRBV19 | TGTGCCAGTAGTATTGTTGCTAGCGGGAGGGGACAAGAGACCCAGTACTTC | CASSIVASGRGQETQYF
NA | TRBJ1-1 | NA | TRBV2 | TGTGCCAGCAGGGCCCAGCGGACCCCTGCGACTTTCTTT | CASRAQRTPATFF
NA | TRBJ1-1 | TRBD1 | TRBV29-1 | TGCAGCGTCGCCCGGACAGGGGGCAACCAAGCTTTCTTT | CSVARTGGNQAFF
NA | TRBJ2-5 | NA | TRBV18 | TGTGCCAGCTCACCACGGGGCGAAGAGACCCAGTACTTC | CASSPRGEETQYF
NA | TRBJ2-3 | NA | TRBV6-1 | TGTGCCAGCAGTGAGACGGACTTGGATACGCAGTATTTT | CASSETDLDTQYF
NA | TRBJ2-2 | TRBD2 | TRBV9 | TGTGCCAGCAGCGGGCCCGGGACTAGTTTTACCGGGGAGCTGTTTTTT | CASSGPGTSFTGELFF
few | TRBJ1-1 | NA | TRBV7-9 | TGTGCCAGCAGCCAGGACATACCTGAAGCTTTCTTT | CASSQDIPEAFF
few | TRBJ1-4 | TRBD1 | TRBV18 | TGTGCCACCACAGGAAGGGGGCCGAAGGAAAAACTGTTTTTT | CATTGRGPKEKLFF
NA | TRBJ2-3 | NA | TRBV7-9 | TGTGCCAGCAGCGTGGACTTAGCTGGCACAGATACGCAGTATTTT | CASSVDLAGTDTQYF
NA | TRBJ2-7 | TRBD2 | TRBV7-2 | TGTGCCAGCAGCTTAGACCCTAGCGGAGGACCCCAGTACTTC | CASSLDPSGGPQYF